Listed here are 14 T cell receptor beta chains from one sample, sequenced in a study of early T cells in non-severe SARS-CoV-2 infection. A single record per CDR3 protein comes from TCRdb applying MiXCR to the 5' RACE reads. The data show about 71,000 distinct CDR3 sequences, roughly 15% seen once. Material: whole blood. The receptors were gathered from an adult who was a healthcare worker with PCR-confirmed SARS-CoV-2 infection or an uninfected control (not recorded which).

The rearrangement links TRBV24-1 to TRBJ2-5, with 7 bases identical to TRBD1. The CDR3 sequence is 11 residues long. V lost 9 bases to trimming and J lost 6 bases; unmatched junction nucleotides: 3. Germline V gene lookup returns CDR1 KGHDR and CDR2 SFDVKD. The CDR3, as DNA: TGTGCCACCTCGACAGGGAAGACCCAGTACTTC. Translation: CATSTGKTQYF.

This clonotype was picked up a small number of times. The chain recombines TRBV7-2 with TRBJ2-2; a weak D match, TRBD2 (6 bases). The length of the CDR3 is 14 residues. In germline, CDR1 is SGHTA, CDR2 FQGNSA. Trimming removed 1 base from V and 7 bases from J, with 10 bases in between. CDR3 DNA sequence: TGTGCCAGCAGCTTAGGAGGCGGGGTCGGGGAGCTGTTTTTT. Protein: CASSLGGGVGELFF. Full variable domain (rest looked up from reference TRBV7-2 and TRBJ2-2): GAGVSQSPSNKVTEKGKDVELRCDPISGHTALYWYRQSLGQGLEFLIYFQGNSAPDKSGLPSDRFSAERTGGSVSTLTIQRTQQEDSAVYLCASSLGGGVGELFFGEGSRLTVL.

This clonotype was found many times. CDR3 region: CASSFGTGSTDTQYF. The CDR3 coding sequence is TGTGCCAGCAGTTTCGGGACAGGGTCCACAGATACGCAGTATTTT. The chain carries TRBV12-3 or TRBV12-4 and TRBJ2-3; TRBD1 agrees at 9 bases. The CDR3 covers 15 residues. V was clipped by 3 bases and J by 2 bases; unmatched bases: 3.

The chain has TRBV7-2 and TRBJ1-1; D gene uncertain. This CDR3 contains 13 residues. Germline V gene data show CDR1 as SGHTA and CDR2 as FQGNSA. Trimming stripped 4 bases from V and 1 base from J, with 7 bases between. The CDR3 region is CASSWNRNTEAFF. The CDR3 DNA is TGTGCCAGCAGCTGGAACCGGAACACTGAAGCTTTCTTT.

The chain couples TRBV29-1 to TRBJ1-5; D is perhaps TRBD1 (6 bases). The CDR3 covers 13 residues. CDR1 SQVTM and CDR2 ANQGSEA come from the germline V gene. Between the trimmed V and J ends, which lost 5 bases and 5 bases, there was a span of 13 bases. CDR3 nucleotides: TGCAGCGTTCTTCCGGGGGCTCATCAGCCCCAGCATTTT. It codes for CSVLPGAHQPQHF.

Judged by abundance, this clonotype is medium-sized. The CDR3 sequence: CASTGTVVTDTQYF. The CDR3 nucleotides are TGTGCCAGCACGGGGACGGTCGTCACAGATACGCAGTATTTT. The chain carries TRBV28 and TRBJ2-3; the D gene could be TRBD1 or TRBD2 (5 bases each). The V gene's germline CDR1 is MDHEN and CDR2 SYDVKM. There are 14 residues in the CDR3. The ends were cut back, 7 bases at V and 2 bases at J, with 13 bases in the middle.

The J gene is TRBJ2-3, the V gene TRBV10-3; 11 nucleotides agree with TRBD2. The germline V gene has CDR1 ENHRY and CDR2 SYGVKD. V was clipped by 5 bases and J by 6 bases; unmatched bases: 19. The length of the CDR3 is 19 residues. CDR3 sequence reads: CAISPYVSGGAVLSDTQYF. The CDR3 coding sequence is TGTGCCATCAGTCCTTACGTTAGCGGGGGGGCCGTTTTGTCCGATACGCAGTATTTT.

This clonotype was seen only a few times. The chain is built from TRBV7-3 and TRBJ2-2; D is unclear. The germline V gene has CDR1 SGHTA and CDR2 FQGTGA. This CDR3 has 13 amino acids. Between the trimmed V and J ends, which lost 2 bases and 5 bases, there was a span of 6 bases. DNA of the CDR3: TGTGCCAGCAGCTTAGAATCGACCGGGGAGCTGTTTTTT. Protein: CASSLESTGELFF. Full variable domain (remainder filled in from reference TRBV7-3 and TRBJ2-2): GAGVSQTPSNKVTEKGKYVELRCDPISGHTALYWYRQSLGQGPEFLIYFQGTGAADDSGLPNDRFFAVRPEGSVSTLKIQRTERGDSAVYLCASSLESTGELFFGEGSRLTVL.

This clonotype was seen more than once but under ten times. V gene TRBV12-3 or TRBV12-4 combines with J gene TRBJ1-1, with D perhaps TRBD1 (6 bases). The CDR3 length is 13 residues. V lost 3 bases, J lost 4 bases, and 9 bases lay in between. The DNA of the CDR3 is TGTGCCAGCAGTTTTGCACAGGGCACTGAAGCTTTCTTT. Translating gives CASSFAQGTEAFF.

This clonotype has more than one count but fewer than ten. The rearrangement uses TRBV11-2 and TRBJ1-2; D is perhaps TRBD1 (6 bases). The V and J ends lost 6 bases and 8 bases respectively, with 16 bases between them. The CDR3 is 13 amino acids. Germline CDR1 reads SGHAT; CDR2 reads FQNNGV. CDR3 residues: CASSPYRVGGYTF. Written as DNA, the CDR3 is TGTGCCAGCAGTCCCTACAGGGTGGGCGGCTACACCTTC.

This clonotype came up a few times. This rearrangement joins TRBV7-2 to TRBJ1-1; no firm D call. CDR1 and CDR2 (germline): SGHTA, FQGNSA. Trimming stripped 3 bases from V and 6 bases from J, with 11 bases between. This CDR3 spans 13 amino acids. The CDR3: CASSFGDSAEAFF. In DNA form, the CDR3 reads TGTGCCAGCAGCTTCGGGGATTCGGCTGAAGCTTTCTTT.

The chain joins TRBV20-1 to TRBJ2-2; no definite D call. CDR1 and CDR2 (germline): DFQATT, SNEGSKA (reference sequence). The length of the CDR3 is 13 residues. V dropped 1 base and J dropped 6 bases, with 9 bases sitting between them. This chain's CDR3 is CSARGTYAGELFF. The CDR3 DNA is TGCAGTGCTAGAGGGACCTACGCCGGGGAGCTGTTTTTT.

This clonotype has a handful of counts. This chain connects TRBV29-1 to TRBJ1-1; D is undetermined. Germline lookup yields CDR1 SQVTM and CDR2 ANQGSEA. There are 12 residues in the CDR3. V lost 8 bases and J lost 0, with 10 bases in between. CDR3 DNA sequence: TGCAGCACGAGGACGGTGAACACTGAAGCTTTCTTT. It yields the protein CSTRTVNTEAFF.

This clonotype was picked up a small number of times. The J gene is TRBJ2-1, the V gene TRBV28; no clear D gene. Germline lookup yields CDR1 MDHEN and CDR2 SYDVKM. This CDR3 spans 10 amino acids. With 8 bases removed from V and 10 bases from J, the gap between germline ends came to 9 bases. The CDR3 reads CASGLTEQFF. In DNA form, the CDR3 reads TGTGCCAGCGGTCTGACAGAGCAGTTCTTC. Supplemented by reference TRBV28 and TRBJ2-1, the full variable domain reads DVKVTQSSRYLVKRTGEKVFLECVQDMDHENMFWYRQDPGLGLRLIYFSYDVKMKEKGDIPEGYSVSREKKERFSLILESASTNQTSMYLCASGLTEQFFGPGTRLTVL.